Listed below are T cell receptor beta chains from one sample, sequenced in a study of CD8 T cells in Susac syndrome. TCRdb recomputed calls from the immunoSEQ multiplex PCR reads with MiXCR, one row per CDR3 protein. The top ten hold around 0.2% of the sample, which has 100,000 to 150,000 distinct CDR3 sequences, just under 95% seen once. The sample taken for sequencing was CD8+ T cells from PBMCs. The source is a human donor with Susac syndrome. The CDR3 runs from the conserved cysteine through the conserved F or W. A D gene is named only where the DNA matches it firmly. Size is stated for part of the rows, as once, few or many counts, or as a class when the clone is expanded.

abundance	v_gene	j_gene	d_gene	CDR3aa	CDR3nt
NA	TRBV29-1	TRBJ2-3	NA	CSGGTNLGTDTQYF	TGCAGCGGCGGGACCAATTTGGGCACAGATACGCAGTATTTT
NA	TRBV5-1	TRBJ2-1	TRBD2	CASGKEAGGTYNEQFF	TGCGCCAGCGGCAAAGAAGCGGGAGGAACCTACAATGAGCAGTTCTTC
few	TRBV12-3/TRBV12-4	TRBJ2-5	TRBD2	CASSAGGQETQYF	TGTGCCAGCAGTGCGGGGGGGCAGGAGACCCAGTACTTC
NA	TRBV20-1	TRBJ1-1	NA	CSARTGGGDTEAFF	TGCAGTGCTAGGACAGGAGGTGGGGACACTGAAGCTTTCTTT
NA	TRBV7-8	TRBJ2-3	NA	CASKLKLVGTDTQYF	TGTGCCAGCAAGCTTAAACTAGTGGGCACAGATACGCAGTATTTT
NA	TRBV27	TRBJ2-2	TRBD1	CASSFGTGEYTGELFF	TGTGCCAGCAGTTTCGGGACAGGAGAGTACACCGGGGAGCTGTTTTTT
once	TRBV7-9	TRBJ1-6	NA	CASSLDNGPLHF	TGTGCCAGCAGCTTAGATAATGGGCCCCTCCACTTT
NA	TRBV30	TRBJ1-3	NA	CAWSHGGSGNTIYF	TGTGCCTGGAGTCACGGCGGCTCTGGAAACACCATATATTTT
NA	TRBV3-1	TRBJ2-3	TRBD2	CASSQHGGEDTDTQYF	TGTGCCAGCAGCCAACACGGGGGGGAAGACACAGATACGCAGTATTTT
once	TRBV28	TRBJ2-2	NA	CASSLPTSAGELFF	TGTGCCAGCAGTTTGCCCACATCAGCCGGGGAGCTGTTTTTT
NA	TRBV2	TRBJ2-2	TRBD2	CASSESSGGTGELFF	TGTGCCAGCAGTGAATCTAGCGGGGGCACCGGGGAGCTGTTTTTT
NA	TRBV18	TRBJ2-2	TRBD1	CASSPRTGRTTGELFF	TGTGCCAGCTCACCCCGGACAGGCCGGACAACCGGGGAGCTGTTTTTT
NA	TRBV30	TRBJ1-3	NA	CAWGTYGDTIYF	TGTGCCTGGGGGACGTACGGAGACACCATATATTTT
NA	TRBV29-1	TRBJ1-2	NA	CSVLRGFGGYTF	TGCAGCGTTTTGCGGGGCTTCGGTGGCTACACCTTC
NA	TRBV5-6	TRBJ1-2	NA	CASSPTADYGYTF	TGTGCCAGCAGCCCGACAGCCGACTATGGCTACACCTTC
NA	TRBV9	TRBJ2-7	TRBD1	CASSPRQGLLGEQYF	TGTGCCAGCAGCCCTCGACAGGGGCTTCTGGGCGAGCAGTACTTC
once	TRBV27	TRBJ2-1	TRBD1	CASSLYRGPTSYNEQFF	TGTGCCAGCAGTCTATACAGGGGTCCGACGTCCTACAATGAGCAGTTCTTC
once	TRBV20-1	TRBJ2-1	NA	CSARDRDFQSSYNEQFF	TGCAGTGCTAGAGATCGAGACTTCCAGAGCTCCTACAATGAGCAGTTCTTC
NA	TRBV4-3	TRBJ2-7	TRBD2	CASSQDRTSGTYEQYF	TGCGCCAGCAGCCAAGATCGGACTAGCGGAACCTACGAGCAGTACTTC
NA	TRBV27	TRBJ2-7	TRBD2	CASGPSSGIHEQYF	TGTGCCAGCGGGCCTTCTAGCGGGATTCACGAGCAGTACTTC
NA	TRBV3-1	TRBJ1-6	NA	CASSQDTQSSYNSPLHF	TGTGCCAGCAGCCAAGACACTCAAAGCTCCTATAATTCACCCCTCCACTTT
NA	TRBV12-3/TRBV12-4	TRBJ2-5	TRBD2	CASSLNRTSGAWKGEWETQYF	TGTGCCAGCAGTCTGAATCGGACTAGCGGGGCCTGGAAGGGGGAATGGGAGACCCAGTACTTC
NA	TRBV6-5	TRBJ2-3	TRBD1	CASSPDRGRTDTQYF	TGTGCCAGCAGTCCCGACAGGGGGAGGACAGATACGCAGTATTTT
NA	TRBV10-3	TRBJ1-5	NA	CAISDFGGYSNQPQHF	TGTGCCATCAGTGATTTTGGGGGATACAGCAATCAGCCCCAGCATTTT
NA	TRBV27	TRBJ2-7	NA	CASSKGRNYEQYF	TGTGCCAGTTCAAAAGGGAGGAATTACGAGCAGTACTTC
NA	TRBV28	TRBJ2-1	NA	CASSLGEGDEQFF	TGTGCCAGCAGTTTAGGGGAAGGCGATGAGCAGTTCTTC
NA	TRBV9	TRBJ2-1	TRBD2	CASSVGVGGLGVEQFF	TGTGCCAGCAGCGTAGGCGTAGGGGGACTAGGTGTTGAGCAGTTCTTC
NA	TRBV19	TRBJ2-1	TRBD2	CASSKLAGGPNEQFF	TGTGCCAGTAGCAAACTAGCGGGGGGGCCCAATGAGCAGTTCTTC
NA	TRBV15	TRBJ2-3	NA	CATSSTQGEDTQYF	TGTGCCACCAGCAGCACCCAGGGAGAAGATACGCAGTATTTT
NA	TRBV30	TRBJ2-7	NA	CAWSGYEQYF	TGTGCCTGGAGTGGGTACGAGCAGTACTTC
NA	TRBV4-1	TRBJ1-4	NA	CASSRQELNEKLFF	TGCGCCAGCAGCCGACAGGAATTGAATGAAAAACTGTTTTTT
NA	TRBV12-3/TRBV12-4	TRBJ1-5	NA	CASQLTANSNQPQHF	TGTGCCAGCCAACTTACAGCAAATAGCAATCAGCCCCAGCATTTT
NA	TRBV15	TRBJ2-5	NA	CATSRDWGDEETQYF	TGTGCCACCAGCAGAGATTGGGGGGATGAAGAGACCCAGTACTTC
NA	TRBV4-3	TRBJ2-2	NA	CASSQTRSSSRSSGKLFF	TGCGCCAGCAGCCAGACCCGCAGTAGTAGTAGGTCCTCGGGGAAGCTGTTTTTT
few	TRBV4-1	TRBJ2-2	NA	CASSQNLGWNTGELFF	TGCGCCAGCAGCCAGAATTTAGGATGGAACACCGGGGAGCTGTTTTTT
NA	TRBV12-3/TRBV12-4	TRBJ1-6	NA	CASSFMAEDNSPLHF	TGTGCCAGCAGTTTTATGGCAGAGGATAATTCACCCCTCCACTTT
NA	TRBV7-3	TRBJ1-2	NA	CASSSRQGNGYTF	TGTGCCAGCAGCTCACGTCAGGGCAACGGCTACACCTTC
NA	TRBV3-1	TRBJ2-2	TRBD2	CASSHGGLAYTGELFF	TGTGCCAGCAGCCATGGAGGACTAGCCTACACCGGGGAGCTGTTTTTT
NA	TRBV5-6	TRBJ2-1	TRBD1	CASSLATGGELNEQFF	TGTGCCAGCAGCTTGGCGACAGGGGGCGAACTCAATGAGCAGTTCTTC
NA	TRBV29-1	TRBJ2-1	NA	CSVGETGLLTYNEQFF	TGCAGCGTTGGGGAAACAGGGCTTCTAACATACAATGAGCAGTTCTTC
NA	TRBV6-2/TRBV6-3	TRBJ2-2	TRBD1	CASSDRGPDTGELFF	TGTGCCAGCAGTGACAGGGGCCCGGACACCGGGGAGCTGTTTTTT
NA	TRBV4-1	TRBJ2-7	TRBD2	CASSQDGGLAGGYEQYF	TGCGCCAGCAGCCAAGATGGCGGCCTAGCGGGGGGCTACGAGCAGTACTTC
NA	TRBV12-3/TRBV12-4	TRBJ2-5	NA	CASSKDRETQYF	TGTGCCAGCAGTAAGGACAGAGAGACCCAGTACTTC
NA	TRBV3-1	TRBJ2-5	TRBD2	CASSARTSGLTVETQYF	TGTGCCAGCAGCGCAAGGACTAGCGGCCTGACAGTAGAGACCCAGTACTTC
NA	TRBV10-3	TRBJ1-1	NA	CAISEMENTEAFF	TGTGCCATCAGTGAAATGGAGAACACTGAAGCTTTCTTT
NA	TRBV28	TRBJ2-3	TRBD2	CASSRRLAGYTDTQYF	TGTGCCAGCAGTCGAAGACTAGCGGGGTACACAGATACGCAGTATTTT
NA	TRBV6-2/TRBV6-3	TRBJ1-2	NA	CASSYSEGNYGYTF	TGTGCCAGCAGTTACTCCGAGGGAAACTATGGCTACACCTTC
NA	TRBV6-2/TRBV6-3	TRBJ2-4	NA	CASSGRVAKNIQYF	TGTGCCAGCAGTGGCCGGGTAGCCAAAAACATTCAGTACTTC